A selection of T cell receptor beta chains follows, all from one sample in a study of human thymus T cells. Clones were sequenced by immunoSEQ multiplex PCR, and TCRdb holds only the in-frame ones, with some missing. The table has about 60,000 clones, 94% seen once; the top ten hold less than 7%. The sample was blood. These receptors all stem from a boy less than two years old with a congenital heart defect but otherwise immunologically healthy. Both conserved end residues are part of each CDR3. A D gene is named only where the DNA matches it firmly. The listing skips clone size in some rows; elsewhere it reads once, few, many or a size class.

V	size	D	J	CDR3	DNA
TRBV5-1	once	.	TRBJ1-2	CASSLEAGFNYGYTF	TGCGCCAGCAGCTTGGAGGCAGGGTTTAACTATGGCTACACCTTC
TRBV19	.	TRBD1	TRBJ1-1	CASSIRDSTEAFF	TGTGCCAGTAGTATCCGGGACAGCACTGAAGCTTTCTTT
TRBV27	.	.	TRBJ2-6	CASSFMVLGLPSGANVLTF	TGTGCCAGCAGTTTTATGGTTTTGGGGCTTCCCTCTGGGGCCAACGTCCTGACTTTC
TRBV7-6	.	.	TRBJ1-5	CASSLDSNQPQHF	TGTGCCAGCAGCTTGGACAGCAATCAGCCCCAGCATTTT
TRBV28	.	TRBD2	TRBJ2-7	CASSLSGTSGPSYEQYF	TGTGCCAGCAGTTTATCCGGGACTAGCGGGCCCTCCTACGAGCAGTACTTC
TRBV6-5	.	.	TRBJ2-4	CASSYSGIGAKNIQYF	TGTGCCAGCAGTTACTCGGGGATAGGGGCCAAAAACATTCAGTACTTC
TRBV9	.	TRBD2	TRBJ2-3	CASSVATSRPPDTQYF	TGTGCCAGCAGCGTAGCGACTAGCCGCCCACCAGATACGCAGTATTTT
TRBV2	.	.	TRBJ2-1	CASMTTAIDNEQFF	TGTGCCAGCATGACCACCGCCATAGACAATGAGCAGTTCTTC
TRBV5-1	.	TRBD1	TRBJ2-5	CASNSGGLGETQYF	TGCGCCAGCAACTCAGGGGGCCTAGGGGAGACCCAGTACTTC
TRBV10-1	.	TRBD2	TRBJ2-1	CASSEKRGGQEQFF	TGCGCCAGCAGTGAGAAGCGGGGGGGCCAAGAGCAGTTCTTC